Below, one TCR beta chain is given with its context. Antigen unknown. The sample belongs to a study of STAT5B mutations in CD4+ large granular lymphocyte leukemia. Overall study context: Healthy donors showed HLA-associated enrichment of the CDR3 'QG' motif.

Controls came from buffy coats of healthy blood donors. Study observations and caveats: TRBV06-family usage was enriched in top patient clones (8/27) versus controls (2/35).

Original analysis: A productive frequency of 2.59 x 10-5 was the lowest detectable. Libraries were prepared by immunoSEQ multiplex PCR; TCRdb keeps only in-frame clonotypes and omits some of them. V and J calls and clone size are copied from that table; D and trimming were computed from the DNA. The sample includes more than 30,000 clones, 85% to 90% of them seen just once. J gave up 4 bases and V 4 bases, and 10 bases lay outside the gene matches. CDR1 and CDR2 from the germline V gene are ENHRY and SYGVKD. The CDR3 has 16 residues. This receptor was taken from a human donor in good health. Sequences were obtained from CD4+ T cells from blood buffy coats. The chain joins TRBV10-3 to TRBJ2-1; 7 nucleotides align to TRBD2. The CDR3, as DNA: TGTGCCATCAGTGGAAGTGGGGAGGGGAAATACAATGAGCAGTTCTTC. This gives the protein CAISGSGEGKYNEQFF.